The 14 T cell receptor beta chains in this list originate from one sample, sequenced in a study of T-cell reconstitution after alpha-beta-depleted transplantation in children. For TCRbeta, the library was prepared with unique molecular identifiers. In TCRdb, the PCR reads were re-called with MiXCR into one record per CDR3 protein. The table shows about 610,000 distinct CDR3 sequences, with 10% occurring only once. Sequenced here: PBMCs from the stem cell graft donor, sampled from the stem cell graft. These receptors came from a human donor who donated a stem cell graft to a child with acute myeloid leukemia.

This clonotype was seen repeatedly, ten times or more. This chain links TRBV5-1 with TRBJ1-1, with a weak D call TRBD1 (6 bases). The CDR3 contains 16 residues. With 2 bases removed from V and 4 bases from J, the gap between germline ends came to 18 bases. Germline CDR1 and CDR2: SGHRS and YFSETQ. The CDR3 DNA reads as TGCGCCAGCAGCTTCTCGGCGGGGGCGGGGGGCACTGAAGCTTTCTTT. Residues: CASSFSAGAGGTEAFF.

At least ten counts were recorded for this clonotype. The genes are TRBV27 and TRBJ2-1; the D is unclear. This CDR3 has 15 amino acids. The germline V and J ends were trimmed by 7 bases and 6 bases, with 19 bases remaining between them. Germline lookup yields CDR1 MNHEY and CDR2 SMNVEV (reference sequence). The CDR3 here is CASTLRRATSNEQFF. As DNA, the CDR3 is TGTGCCAGCACGCTCCGTCGGGCCACTTCCAATGAGCAGTTCTTC.

This clonotype was observed at least ten times. The chain uses TRBV6-2 or TRBV6-3 and TRBJ2-2, with a possible D match to TRBD1 (5 bases). The CDR3 runs 11 residues. CDR1 and CDR2 (germline): MNHEY, SVGEGT. With 6 bases removed from V and 10 bases from J, the gap between germline ends came to 9 bases. Here the CDR3 reads CASSDSKELFF. CDR3 in DNA: TGTGCCAGCAGCGACAGTAAGGAGCTGTTTTTT.

This clonotype was seen at least ten times. The rearrangement links TRBV9 to TRBJ2-3; 11 nucleotides match TRBD2. The V segment lost 4 bases and the J segment 4 bases; nucleotides outside the gene matches: 5. The CDR3 runs 15 residues. Germline CDR1 is SGDLS and CDR2 is YYNGEE. The CDR3 loop reads CASSSLAGGPDTQYF. The CDR3 bases are TGTGCCAGCAGCTCCCTAGCGGGAGGACCAGATACGCAGTATTTT.

A few counts support this clonotype. The chain has TRBV15 and TRBJ2-1; 12 bases align to TRBD2. CDR1 is LNHNV, CDR2 YYDKDF, per germline (reference sequence). The CDR3 spans 16 residues. The J segment lost 2 bases and the V segment lost 3 bases, leaving 2 bases of the junction unmatched. The CDR3 nucleotides read TGTGCCACCAGCAGCTGGACTAGCGGGACCTACAATGAGCAGTTCTTC. Amino acids: CATSSWTSGTYNEQFF.

Many counts were recorded for this clonotype. CDR3: CATSRDLTPDGYTF. In DNA form, the CDR3 reads TGTGCCACCAGCAGAGATTTGACCCCGGATGGCTACACCTTC. This rearrangement joins TRBV15 to TRBJ1-2; no reliable D call. The CDR3 consists of 14 residues. The germline CDR1 and CDR2 sequences are LNHNV and YYDKDF (reference sequence). Deletions cut 0 bases from V and 6 bases from J, with 11 bases between.

This CDR3 reads CASSPGAVGPQHF. CDR3 DNA sequence: TGTGCCAGCAGCCCAGGGGCCGTCGGGCCCCAGCATTTT. This chain joins TRBV12-3 or TRBV12-4 and TRBJ1-5; TRBD1 might be the D (6 bases). The CDR3 consists of 13 residues. V lost 6 bases, J lost 9 bases, and 15 bases lay in between.

This sequence joins TRBV12-3 or TRBV12-4 and TRBJ2-1; either TRBD1 or TRBD2 may fit D (7 bases each). The CDR3 has 14 amino acids. Trimming took off 9 bases at V and 0 bases at J, with 12 bases between the two ends. The CDR3 DNA reads TGTGCCAGTCAGGGGGGGAGCTCCTACAATGAGCAGTTCTTC. Amino acids: CASQGGSSYNEQFF.

Only a few counts were recorded for this clonotype. V gene TRBV6-5 combines with J gene TRBJ2-1, with 7 bases fitting TRBD2. This CDR3 spans 14 amino acids. CDR1 and CDR2 from the germline V gene are MNHEY and SVGAGI. V shed 0 bases and J 5 bases; nucleotides not matched to a gene: 1. This CDR3 is CASSYSGLNNEQFF. CDR3 nucleotides: TGTGCCAGCAGTTACTCGGGACTAAACAATGAGCAGTTCTTC.

This clonotype was observed a handful of times. The rearrangement links TRBV7-8 to TRBJ2-1; possibly TRBD1 for D (5 bases). CDR1 is SGHVS, CDR2 FQNEAQ, per germline. V dropped 1 base and J dropped 4 bases, with 11 bases sitting between them. This CDR3 region has 15 residues. Here the CDR3 reads CASSLGQGRYNEQFF. The CDR3 DNA follows: TGTGCCAGCAGCTTAGGCCAGGGCCGATACAATGAGCAGTTCTTC.

A few counts support this clonotype. The chain joins TRBV4-3 to TRBJ2-1; no definite D call. Germline loops: CDR1 LGHNA, CDR2 YSLEER. The CDR3 is 17 residues long. Trimming removed 0 bases from V and 6 bases from J, with 18 bases in between. CDR3 DNA sequence: TGCGCCAGCAGCCAAGATCCCCTGTTAGAGACTGGCAATGAGCAGTTCTTC. Encoded protein: CASSQDPLLETGNEQFF.

V usage is TRBV11-2 and J usage is TRBJ2-3, with D possibly TRBD2 on 6 matching bases. Germline V gene data show CDR1 as SGHAT and CDR2 as FQNNGV. This CDR3 is 18 amino acids long. Trimming removed 2 bases at V and 2 bases at J, with 20 bases between. The CDR3 coding sequence is TGTGCCAGCAGCTTAAGGCTTATGCGCGGGACGGTCACAGATACGCAGTATTTT. This codes for CASSLRLMRGTVTDTQYF.

This chain connects TRBV5-6 to TRBJ2-1; TRBD2 matches at 7 bases. There are 14 residues in the CDR3. Germline loops: CDR1 SGHDT, CDR2 YYEEEE. Unmatched junction bases numbered 12, after V lost 7 bases and J lost 8 bases. This chain's CDR3 is CASGKRQRGDEQFF. The CDR3 nucleotides read TGTGCCAGCGGAAAACGGCAGCGGGGCGATGAGCAGTTCTTC. Filled out from reference TRBV5-6 and TRBJ2-1, the complete variable domain reads DAGVTQSPTHLIKTRGQQVTLRCSPKSGHDTVSWYQQALGQGPQFIFQYYEEEERQRGNFPDRFSGHQFPNYSSELNVNALLLGDSALYLCASGKRQRGDEQFFGPGTRLTVL.

This clonotype was seen a few times. The chain is built from TRBV12-3 or TRBV12-4 and TRBJ1-1; D remains unclear. V lost 3 bases, J lost 1 base, and 6 bases lay in between. CDR3 length equals 13 residues. CDR3 sequence: CASSFSRNTEAFF. DNA for the CDR3: TGTGCCAGCAGTTTCTCTAGGAACACTGAAGCTTTCTTT.